These 6 T cell receptor beta chains were all obtained from the same sample, sequenced in a study of blood T cell repertoires in COVID-19. The table came from immunoSEQ multiplex PCR; TCRdb's copy has only in-frame clones and leaves some out. The sample includes fewer than 600,000 clones, 70% to 90% of them seen just once. Sequenced sample: PBMCs or T cells enriched from blood (not recorded which). The receptors shown here come from a woman between 40 and 50 years old who had recovered from COVID-19.

The chain links TRBV9 to TRBJ2-1; 11 bases fit TRBD1. CDR1 is SGDLS and CDR2 is YYNGEE in the germline V gene. After removal of 6 bases from V and 6 bases from J, the junction contained 8 bases not matched to a gene. This CDR3 has 15 amino acids. The CDR3 sequence is CASTQDRGRFNEQFF. The CDR3 region has the DNA TGTGCCAGCACGCAGGACAGGGGGCGATTCAATGAGCAGTTCTTC.

V usage is TRBV6-5 and J usage is TRBJ1-1, with 9 bases fitting TRBD1. Germline CDR1 is MNHEY and CDR2 is SVGAGI. The V gene end was trimmed by 7 bases and the J gene end by 7 bases; junction bases not matched to a gene: 10. The CDR3 consists of 14 residues. CDR3 DNA: TGTGCCAGCAAGGAACAGGGGGCTGGAGATGAAGCTTTCTTT. Its protein is CASKEQGAGDEAFF.

The chain is built from TRBV6-5 and TRBJ1-2, with D unclear. V lost 4 bases and J lost 0, with 3 bases in between. This CDR3 is 12 amino acids long. The germline gives CDR1 MNHEY, CDR2 SVGAGI. The CDR3 is CASSSSNYGYTF. The DNA for the CDR3 is TGTGCCAGCAGTTCCTCTAACTATGGCTACACCTTC.

The chain recombines TRBV10-1 with TRBJ2-1; 9 positions match TRBD2. The CDR3 runs to 18 residues. The J segment lost 3 bases and the V segment lost 0 bases, leaving 9 bases of the junction unmatched. Germline V lookup: CDR1 WNHNN, CDR2 SYGVQD (reference sequence). The CDR3 DNA follows: TGCGCCAGCAGTGAGTCGCAGACTAGCGGCACCAGCTACAATGAGCAGTTCTTC. Protein product: CASSESQTSGTSYNEQFF.

The chain recombines TRBV18 with TRBJ1-1; 7 bases map to TRBD1. Germline CDR1 and CDR2: KGHSH and LQKENI. V dropped 8 bases and J dropped 3; count of bases not matched to a gene: 12. The CDR3 runs 15 residues. The DNA of the CDR3 is TGTGCCAGCACCATTCAATACACAGGGGACACTGAAGCTTTCTTT. Translated, it gives CASTIQYTGDTEAFF.

The chain uses TRBV4-2 and TRBJ1-1; D may be TRBD1 (5 bases). Germline V gene data show CDR1 as LGHNA and CDR2 as YNFKEQ. Trimming took off 0 bases at V and 10 bases at J, with 9 bases between the two ends. The CDR3 length is 12 residues. CDR3 in amino acids: CASSQEGVRAFF. CDR3 bases: TGTGCCAGCAGCCAAGAAGGGGTCCGAGCTTTCTTT.